The present TCR beta chain was sequenced within a study of blood T cells in healthy people across ages. Note on this clonotype: Sequence at one end of the junction differs from germline and may be a read error.

CDR3 length: 16 residues. The germline CDR1 and CDR2 sequences are MNHNS and SASEGT. For the second PCR, which ran for about 7 to 11 cycles, a sample-barcoded 5' primer and a J-beta primer mix were used. TCRdb recomputed calls from the 5' RACE reads with MiXCR, one row per CDR3 protein. The sample lists 1.8 million or so distinct CDR3 sequences, about 39% occurring once. The sample comprised blood. This TCR was sampled from a human donor in good health. This chain joins TRBV6-1 and TRBJ2-7, with D possibly TRBD1 on 7 matching bases. The J call could be wrong; TRBJ2-4 is a better fit for the DNA end. The CDR3, as DNA: TGTGTCAGCAGGGGAGCAGGGGGGCGGGCCAAAAACATTCAGTACTTC. It codes for CVSRGAGGRAKNIQYF.